This TCR beta chain originates from a study of T cell responses to AZD1222 COVID-19 vaccine. Notes on the study in general: None of the repertoires were sampled until the peak T cell response had passed. Two doses of AZD1222 preceded a rise in Spike-specific TCR breadth and depth. A mostly white British donor set with more females was recruited, and clonal diversity was possibly underestimated.

The CDR3 extends over 17 amino acids. Losses at the gene ends were 1 base for V and 8 bases for J; bases not matched to a gene: 11. Germline assignment: CDR1 SGHVS and CDR2 FNYEAQ. Profiling relied on immunoSEQ multiplex PCR, and the TCRdb table lists in-frame clones only, not all of them. The sample consists of some 72,000 clones, under 95% of them appearing once. To note about this clone: The antigen is not known.

The gene calls are TRBV7-6 and TRBJ1-4; 9 nucleotides line up with TRBD1. The sample consisted of peripheral blood, taken on day 0 of MenACWY control vaccination. The source of this sequence is an adult in good health. CDR3 sequence: CASSLGVGGQGSEKLFF. The CDR3 DNA follows: TGTGCCAGCAGCTTAGGGGTTGGGGGACAGGGATCCGAAAAACTGTTTTTT.